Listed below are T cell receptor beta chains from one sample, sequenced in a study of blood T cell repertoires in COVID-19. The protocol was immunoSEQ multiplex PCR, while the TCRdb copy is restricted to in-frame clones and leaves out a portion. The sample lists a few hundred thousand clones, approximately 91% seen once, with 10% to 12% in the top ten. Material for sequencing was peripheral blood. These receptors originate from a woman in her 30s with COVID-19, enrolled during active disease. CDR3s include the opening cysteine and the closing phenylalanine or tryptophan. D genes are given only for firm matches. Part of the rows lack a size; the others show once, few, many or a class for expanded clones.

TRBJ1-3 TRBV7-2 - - TGTGCCAGCAGCCCACGCAGTGCAGGGGCTAACTCTGGAAACACCATATATTTT CASSPRSAGANSGNTIYF
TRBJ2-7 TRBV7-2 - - TGTGCCAGCAGCTTAGCACTAGCTGGCGAGCAGTACTTC CASSLALAGEQYF
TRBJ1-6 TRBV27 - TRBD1 TGTGCCAGCAGCTACGGGACAGGGTTCGGGTCACCCCTCCACTTT CASSYGTGFGSPLHF
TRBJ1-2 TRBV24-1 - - TGTGCCACCAGTGATTCCCTGACAGCATCCCTGGGAGGCTACACCTTC CATSDSLTASLGGYTF
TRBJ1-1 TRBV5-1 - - TGCGCCAGCAGCTTGGCCGTGGCGGCTGAAGCTTTCTTT CASSLAVAAEAFF
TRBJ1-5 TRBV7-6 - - TGTGCCAGCAGCTTAGGGAGGGAATGGCCCCAGCATTTT CASSLGREWPQHF
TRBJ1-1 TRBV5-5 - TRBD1 TGTGCCAGCAGTTATTTCCAGGGGGGTTTTACTGAAGCTTTCTTT CASSYFQGGFTEAFF
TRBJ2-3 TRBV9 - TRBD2 TGTGCCAGCAGCACGAGCGGGGTAAGCACAGATACGCAGTATTTT CASSTSGVSTDTQYF
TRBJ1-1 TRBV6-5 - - TGTGCCAGCAGGCCGGGACACGCGAACACTGAAGCTTTCTTT CASRPGHANTEAFF
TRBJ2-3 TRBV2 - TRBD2 TGTGCCAGCAGGCCCCTAGCGGGAGGGCCCAGCACAGATACGCAGTATTTT CASRPLAGGPSTDTQYF
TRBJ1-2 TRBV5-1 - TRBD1 TGCGCCAGCAGCTTCGGGACAGGGGGCCTCGGCTACACCTTC CASSFGTGGLGYTF
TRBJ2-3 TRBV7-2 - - TGTGCCAGCAGCTTTGGGGCGTCTAGCACAGATACGCAGTATTTT CASSFGASSTDTQYF
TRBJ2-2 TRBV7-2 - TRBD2 TGTGCCAGCAGCTTAAATCCTAGCGGGGCTACCGGGGAGCTGTTTTTT CASSLNPSGATGELFF
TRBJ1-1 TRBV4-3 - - TGCGCCAGCAGCCAAGGGTTGGCCCCGGGTTGGGAAGCTTTCTTT CASSQGLAPGWEAFF
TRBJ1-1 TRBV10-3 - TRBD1 TGTGCCATCAGGGACCCGGGACAGCCAAACACTGAAGCTTTCTTT CAIRDPGQPNTEAFF
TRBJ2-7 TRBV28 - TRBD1 TGTGCCAGCAGCCAGGGGACAGGCGGGTACGAGCAGTACTTC CASSQGTGGYEQYF
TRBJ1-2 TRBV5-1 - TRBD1 TGCGCCAGCAAACCGGGACAGAGTTCCTATGGCTACACCTTC CASKPGQSSYGYTF
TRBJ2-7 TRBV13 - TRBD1 TGTGCCACCCCGCCGGGACAGGAAAATCCCGAGCAGTACTTC CATPPGQENPEQYF
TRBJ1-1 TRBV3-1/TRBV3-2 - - TGTGCCAGCAGCCTGGCCCGATCCCACACTGAAGCTTTCTTT CASSLARSHTEAFF
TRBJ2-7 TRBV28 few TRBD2 TGTGCCAGCAGCCCACCCAGCGGGACGGTCTACGAGCAGTACTTC CASSPPSGTVYEQYF
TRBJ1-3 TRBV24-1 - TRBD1 TGTGCCACCAGTGCCTCGACAGGGTACGGAAACACCATATATTTT CATSASTGYGNTIYF
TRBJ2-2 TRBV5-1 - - TGCGCCAGCAGCTTGGATGGACTCAACACCGGGGAGCTGTTTTTT CASSLDGLNTGELFF
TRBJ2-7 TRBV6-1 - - TGTGCCAGCAGTGAACACTACGAGCAGTACTTC CASSEHYEQYF
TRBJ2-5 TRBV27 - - TGTGCCAGCAGTTTTAGCGGTCTGTACCAAGAGACCCAGTACTTC CASSFSGLYQETQYF
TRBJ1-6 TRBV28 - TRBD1 TGTGCCAGCAGTGAACTGACAGGGGGCAATTCACCCCTCCACTTT CASSELTGGNSPLHF
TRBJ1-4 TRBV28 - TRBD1 TGTGCCAGCAGTTTAACGGAGGGGGCGGGGGAAAAACTGTTTTTT CASSLTEGAGEKLFF
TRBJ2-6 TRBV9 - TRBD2 TGTGCCAGCAGCGTAGCTCTAACTAGCGGGAGCATTGGGGCCAACGTCCTGACTTTC CASSVALTSGSIGANVLTF
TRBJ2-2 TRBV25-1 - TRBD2 TGTGCCAGCAGTGTCTCAGCACTAGCGGGAACCGGGGAGCTGTTTTTT CASSVSALAGTGELFF
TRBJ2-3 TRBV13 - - TGTGCCAGCAGCTTAAGAAGGAGCGGAGCCTCCACAGATACGCAGTATTTT CASSLRRSGASTDTQYF
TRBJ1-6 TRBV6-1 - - TGTGCCAGCAGTGAAATCGAGCGCTCCTATAATTCACCCCTCCACTTT CASSEIERSYNSPLHF
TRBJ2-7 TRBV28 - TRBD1 TGTGCCAGCAGTTTACGCAGGGGGTGGAACGAGCAGTACTTC CASSLRRGWNEQYF
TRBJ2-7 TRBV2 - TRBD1 TGTGCCAGCCGGGACAGGACTCGCTACGAGCAGTACTTC CASRDRTRYEQYF
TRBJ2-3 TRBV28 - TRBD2 TGTGCCAGCAGTTCCAGGACTAGCGGGAGAGGGGGTACGCAGTATTTT CASSSRTSGRGGTQYF
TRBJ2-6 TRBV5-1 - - TGCGCCAGCAGCTTGCGTCTGAGACAGAGCTCTGGGGCCAACGTCCTGACTTTC CASSLRLRQSSGANVLTF
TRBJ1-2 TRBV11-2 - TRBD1 TGTGCCAGCAGCTTAGATGTAGGCAGGGGGGACTATGGCTACACCTTC CASSLDVGRGDYGYTF
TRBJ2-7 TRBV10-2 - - TGCGCCAGCAGTTTCCTACAGGTGTCCTACGAGCAGTACTTC CASSFLQVSYEQYF
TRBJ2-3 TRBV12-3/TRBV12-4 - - TGTGCCAGCAGTCCGGGACACGGGCAGTATTTT CASSPGHGQYF
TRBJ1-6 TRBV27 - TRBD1 TGTGCCAGCAGTCGACAGGGGCGCGGATCACCCCTCCACTTT CASSRQGRGSPLHF
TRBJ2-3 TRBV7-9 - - TGTGCCAGCAGCTCGCTGACAGGAGCAATGCCAGATACGCAGTATTTT CASSSLTGAMPDTQYF